This is a list of T cell receptor beta chains from one sample in a study of cytomegalovirus exposure and HLA in healthy donors. Using immunoSEQ multiplex PCR, the repertoire was profiled, and TCRdb retains in-frame clones only, with some absent. The sample yields more than 150,000 clones, 77% seen once. Material for sequencing was PBMCs. The receptors here all came from a man between 18 and 35 years old in good health and CMV-seronegative. The CDR3 runs from the conserved cysteine through the conserved F or W. The order of the fields is J gene, D gene, V gene, clone size, CDR3 protein, CDR3 DNA. D genes are given only for firm matches. Clone size appears in some rows only: once, few, many, or a class for an expanded clone.

TRBJ2-2 | . | TRBV2 | few | CASRKREGVGGELFF | TGTGCCAGCAGAAAAAGGGAGGGGGTTGGCGGGGAGCTGTTTTTT
TRBJ2-7 | . | TRBV5-1 | . | CASSLSAVSYEQYF | TGCGCCAGCAGCTTGAGCGCCGTCTCCTACGAGCAGTACTTC
TRBJ1-6 | . | TRBV29-1 | . | CSVAKTANSPLHF | TGCAGCGTTGCTAAGACAGCTAATTCACCCCTCCACTTT
TRBJ1-2 | TRBD1 | TRBV4-3 | . | CASSPPRGQDFHFYGYTF | TGCGCCAGCAGCCCCCCTCGAGGACAGGACTTCCACTTTTATGGCTACACCTTC
TRBJ1-2 | . | TRBV27 | . | CASSFQGYYGYTF | TGTGCCAGCAGTTTTCAGGGGTACTATGGCTACACCTTC
TRBJ2-1 | TRBD2 | TRBV7-2 | . | CASSLRLRGGQDEQFF | TGTGCCAGCAGCTTAAGGTTGCGGGGGGGGCAGGATGAGCAGTTCTTC
TRBJ2-5 | TRBD2 | TRBV7-9 | . | CASSLTSGEYQETQYF | TGTGCCAGCAGCTTAACTAGCGGGGAATACCAAGAGACCCAGTACTTC
TRBJ2-3 | TRBD1 | TRBV19 | . | CASSPGDRVARGTQYF | TGTGCCAGTAGTCCCGGAGACAGGGTGGCCAGGGGTACGCAGTATTTT
TRBJ1-2 | TRBD1 | TRBV6-4 | . | CASSFAGGYGYTF | TGTGCCAGCAGTTTCGCAGGGGGCTATGGCTACACCTTC
TRBJ2-1 | . | TRBV27 | . | CASSLSAAGTQRSSNEQFF | TGTGCCAGCAGTTTATCGGCGGCGGGAACACAACGGTCGAGCAATGAGCAGTTCTTC
TRBJ2-2 | . | TRBV4-3 | few | CASSQDLGGPGELFF | TGCGCCAGCAGCCAAGATCTTGGCGGGCCCGGGGAGCTGTTTTTT
TRBJ2-2 | TRBD1 | TRBV7-7 | . | CASSLGQGAGELFF | TGTGCTAGCAGCTTAGGACAGGGGGCCGGGGAGCTGTTTTTT
TRBJ1-1 | . | TRBV30 | . | CAWSVRVSEAFF | TGTGCCTGGAGTGTACGGGTTTCTGAAGCTTTCTTT
TRBJ2-1 | . | TRBV5-1 | . | CASSLESHNEQFF | TGCGCCAGCAGCTTGGAATCTCACAATGAGCAGTTCTTC
TRBJ2-2 | TRBD1 | TRBV7-9 | . | CASSLADRLNTGELFF | TGTGCCAGCAGCTTAGCGGACAGGCTGAACACCGGGGAGCTGTTTTTT
TRBJ2-5 | TRBD2 | TRBV6-5 | . | CASSYSLAGKETQYF | TGTGCCAGCAGTTACAGCCTAGCGGGTAAAGAGACCCAGTACTTC
TRBJ2-2 | TRBD2 | TRBV4-2 | . | CASSQGASAGGPDTGELFF | TGTGCCAGCAGCCAAGGCGCTTCGGCGGGAGGGCCAGACACCGGGGAGCTGTTTTTT